The TCR beta chain under discussion was sequenced for a study of blood T cells in healthy people across ages (dated by TCRdb to between 2015 and 2016). Study-wide context: In model experiments, roughly one uniquely barcoded TCR beta cDNA molecule per two T cells was captured by template switching. Using deep sequencing normalized with unique cDNA molecular identifiers, the study measured how TCR beta repertoire diversity changes with age. Four age groups were formed from the donors: young (average 16 years), middle-aged (around 39), aged (roughly 56) and long-lived (approximately 80). To avoid experimental bias, donors of different ages were distributed randomly across sequencing lanes. The study analyzed two additional independent replicas of 1 million unique cDNA reads from the same blood draw for two donors, one aged 18 to 29 and one aged 80 or older.

About this clonotype itself: It lacks a known antigen. No much larger clone exists at a distance of one base, and base qualities are not known.

V has 6 bases trimmed and J has 1 base trimmed; junction bases matching no gene number 5. Inclusive of the bounding cysteine and phenylalanine, the CDR3 is 15 residues long. CDR3 DNA only is kept here, 45 bases in frame from base 1. The germline V gene yields SQVTM for CDR1 and ANQGSEA for CDR2. Donors were 40 or so systemically healthy Caucasian individuals from Russia aged roughly 6 to 100 years. About 10 milliliters of peripheral blood were collected from each donor into EDTA-treated Vacutainer tubes. Ficoll-Paque density-gradient centrifugation was used to isolate PBMCs, with at least 7 million per sample. Total RNA was extracted from PBMCs with Trizol reagent, with at least 5 micrograms obtained per sample. Naive CD45RAhigh/CD27high T cell percentages were measured by flow cytometry on a PBMC aliquot from every donor. What the study reported, not specific to this receptor: Estimates of total diversity based on one million sequenced T cells were regarded as lower bounds and as underestimates. Because profiling used bulk unsorted PBMCs, naive and antigen-experienced compartments could not be compared conclusively. Because the CMV infection status of the donors was unknown, age-related changes in expanded clonotypes may potentially have been confounded. Compared with the aged group, the long-lived group had more naive CD4+ T cells, fewer expanded clones and increased TCR diversity, a pattern suggesting age selection. As age increased, observed TCR beta diversity per million T cells dropped in a roughly linear way, and a significant reduction was already evident by age 40. The percentage of naive T cells measured by flow cytometry correlated strongly with observed TCR beta diversity.

Library preparation was by 5' RACE. TCRdb lists the instrument as Illumina HiSeq 2500. A second 7 to 11 cycle PCR used a sample-barcoded 5' primer and a J-beta primer mix. A unique molecular identifier was introduced onto each TCR beta cDNA molecule by a template-switch 5' adaptor carrying 12 random nucleotides. At least 2.5 million CDR3-containing paired-end reads were obtained from each sample. All of the RNA was converted into first-strand cDNA using the Mint cDNA synthesis kit, with a TRBC-specific oligonucleotide serving as the primer. After uracil-DNA glycosylase treatment, a first 18-cycle PCR used universal primers M1SS and BC2_uni_R on all cDNA. The source study handled its data this way. For normalization, 1 million high-quality reads, each with a distinct molecular identifier, were randomly selected from each sample. Reads with shared molecular identifiers were discarded instead of being binned into consensus sequences. MiTCR, run with a Q25 quality threshold and the strictest error-elimination algorithm, handled CDR3 identification, clonotype clustering and error correction. A nonparametric unseen species model using Euler transformation provided a lower-bound estimate of total TCR beta diversity. The public reads were reanalyzed by TCRdb: fastp trimming at Q25, MiXCR alignment, in-frame beta chains only. Every entry covers one CDR3 protein and lists the most common genes and DNA from its rows. TCRdb's processing, not the study's, gives the V and J calls here. The sample records roughly 1.7 million distinct CDR3 sequences, about 35% of which are singletons. Around 11% of the sample is held by the ten biggest clonotypes.

This chain is built from TRBV29-1 and TRBJ2-6; 8 bases in between match TRBD1. This receptor was identified in a woman in her 30s in good health. The sample taken for sequencing was blood. The nucleotides read TGCAGCGTGGCAGGGGGCATTTCTGGGGCCAACGTCCTGACTTTC. It encodes CSVAGGISGANVLTF.